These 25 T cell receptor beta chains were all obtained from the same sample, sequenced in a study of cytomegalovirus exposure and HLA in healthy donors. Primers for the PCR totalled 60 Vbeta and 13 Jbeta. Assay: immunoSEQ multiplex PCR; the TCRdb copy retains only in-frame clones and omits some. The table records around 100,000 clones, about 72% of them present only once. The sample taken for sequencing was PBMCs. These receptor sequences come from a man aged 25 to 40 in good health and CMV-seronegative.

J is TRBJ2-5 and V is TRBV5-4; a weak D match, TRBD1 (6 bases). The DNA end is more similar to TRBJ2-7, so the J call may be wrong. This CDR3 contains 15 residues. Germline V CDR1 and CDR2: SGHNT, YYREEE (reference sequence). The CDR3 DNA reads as TGTGCCAGCAGCTTAACAGGGCCCCCCTCCTACGAGCAGTACTTC. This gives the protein CASSLTGPPSYEQYF.

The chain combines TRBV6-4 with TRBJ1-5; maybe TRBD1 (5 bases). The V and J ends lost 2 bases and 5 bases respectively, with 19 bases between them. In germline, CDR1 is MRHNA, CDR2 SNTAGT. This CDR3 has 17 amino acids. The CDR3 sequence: CASSDVNGQGTDQPQHF. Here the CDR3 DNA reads TGTGCCAGCAGTGACGTCAACGGTCAGGGTACGGATCAGCCCCAGCATTTT.

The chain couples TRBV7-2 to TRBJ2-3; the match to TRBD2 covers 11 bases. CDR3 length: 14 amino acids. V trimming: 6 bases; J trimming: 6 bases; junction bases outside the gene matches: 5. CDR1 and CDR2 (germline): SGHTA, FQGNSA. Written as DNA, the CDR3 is TGTGCCAGCAGGCTAGCGGGGGGTGGGGATACGCAGTATTTT. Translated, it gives CASRLAGGGDTQYF.

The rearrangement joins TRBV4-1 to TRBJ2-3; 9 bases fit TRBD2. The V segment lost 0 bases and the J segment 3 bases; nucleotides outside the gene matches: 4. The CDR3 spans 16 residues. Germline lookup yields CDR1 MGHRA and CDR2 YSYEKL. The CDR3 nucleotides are TGCGCCAGCAGCCAAGAGGGTAGCGGGAGAACAGATACGCAGTATTTT. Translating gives CASSQEGSGRTDTQYF.

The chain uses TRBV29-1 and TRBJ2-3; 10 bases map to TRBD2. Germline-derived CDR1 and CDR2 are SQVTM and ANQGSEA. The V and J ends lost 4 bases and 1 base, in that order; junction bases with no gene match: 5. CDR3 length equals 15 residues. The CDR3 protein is CSVALAGAGTDTQYF. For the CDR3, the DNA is TGCAGCGTTGCCCTAGCGGGGGCGGGCACAGATACGCAGTATTTT.

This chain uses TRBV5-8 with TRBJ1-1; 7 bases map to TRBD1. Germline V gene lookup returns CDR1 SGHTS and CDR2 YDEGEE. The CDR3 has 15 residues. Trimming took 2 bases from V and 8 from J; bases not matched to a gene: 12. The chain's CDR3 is CASSFQQGHLLEAFF. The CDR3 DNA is TGTGCCAGCAGCTTTCAACAGGGGCACCTCTTGGAAGCTTTCTTT.

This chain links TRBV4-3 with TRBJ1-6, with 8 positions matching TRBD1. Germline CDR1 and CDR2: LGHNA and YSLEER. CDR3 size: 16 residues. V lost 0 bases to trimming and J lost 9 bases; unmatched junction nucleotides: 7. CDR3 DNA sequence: TGCGCCAGCAGCCAAGATCCTTTACAGGGGGGTTCACCCCTCCACTTT. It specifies CASSQDPLQGGSPLHF.

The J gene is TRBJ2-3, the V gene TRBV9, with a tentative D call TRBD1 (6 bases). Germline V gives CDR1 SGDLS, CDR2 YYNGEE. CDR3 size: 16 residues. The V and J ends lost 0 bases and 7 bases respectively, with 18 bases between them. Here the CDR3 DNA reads TGTGCCAGCAGCGTAGCTGGGACACAGACGGGGCATACGCAGTATTTT. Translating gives CASSVAGTQTGHTQYF.

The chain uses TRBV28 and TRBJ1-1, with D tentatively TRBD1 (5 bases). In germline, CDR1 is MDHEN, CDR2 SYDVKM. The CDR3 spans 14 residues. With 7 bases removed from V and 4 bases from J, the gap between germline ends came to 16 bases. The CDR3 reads CASNPAGVGTEAFF. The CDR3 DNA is TGTGCCAGCAATCCCGCGGGGGTCGGCACTGAAGCTTTCTTT.

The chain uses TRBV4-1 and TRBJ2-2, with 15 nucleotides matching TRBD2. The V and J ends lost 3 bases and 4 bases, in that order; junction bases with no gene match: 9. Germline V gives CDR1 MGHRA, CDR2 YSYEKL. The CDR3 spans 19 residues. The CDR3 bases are TGCGCCAGCAGCCATCCCGGACTAGCGGGGGGGCTGGGCACCGGGGAGCTGTTTTTT. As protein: CASSHPGLAGGLGTGELFF.

CDR3 amino acids: CASSARGPYNEQFF. DNA for the CDR3: TGTGCCAGCAGCGCCAGGGGCCCCTACAATGAGCAGTTCTTC. The chain links TRBV7-9 to TRBJ2-1; a possible D gene is TRBD1 (6 bases). CDR3 length equals 14 residues. V was trimmed by 5 bases and J by 2 bases, leaving 10 bases between them. Germline loops: CDR1 SEHNR, CDR2 FQNEAQ (reference sequence). Supplemented by reference TRBV7-9 and TRBJ2-1, the full variable domain reads DTGVSQNPRHKITKRGQNVTFRCDPISEHNRLYWYRQTLGQGPEFLTYFQNEAQLEKSRLLSDRFSAERPKGSFSTLEIQRTEQGDSAMYLCASSARGPYNEQFFGPGTRLTVL.

For the CDR3, the DNA is TGTGCCAGCAGCGCCGACAGGGGGAAAATGAACACTGAAGCTTTCTTT. Its protein is CASSADRGKMNTEAFF. The chain employs TRBV7-9 and TRBJ1-1; 9 positions agree with TRBD1. From germline, CDR1 is SEHNR and CDR2 FQNEAQ (reference sequence). V trimming: 5 bases; J trimming: 0 bases; junction bases outside the gene matches: 7. This CDR3 spans 16 amino acids. The whole variable domain, filled in from reference TRBV7-9 and TRBJ1-1, reads DTGVSQNPRHKITKRGQNVTFRCDPISEHNRLYWYRQTLGQGPEFLTYFQNEAQLEKSRLLSDRFSAERPKGSFSTLEIQRTEQGDSAMYLCASSADRGKMNTEAFFGQGTRLTVV.

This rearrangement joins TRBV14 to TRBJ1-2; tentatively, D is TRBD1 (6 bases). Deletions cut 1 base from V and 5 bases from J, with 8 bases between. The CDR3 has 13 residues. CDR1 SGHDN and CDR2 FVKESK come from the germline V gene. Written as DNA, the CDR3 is TGTGCCAGCAGCCAAGTAAGGGGGTATGGCTACACCTTC. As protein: CASSQVRGYGYTF.

DNA for the CDR3: TGCGCCAGCAGGGTGGGCTTCTACAATGAGCAGTTCTTC. Translating it yields CASRVGFYNEQFF. The chain couples TRBV10-1 to TRBJ2-1; D unclear. V lost 6 bases to trimming and J lost 3 bases, with 9 bases between them. The CDR3 totals 13 residues. Per the germline V gene, CDR1 is WNHNN and CDR2 is SYGVQD (reference sequence).

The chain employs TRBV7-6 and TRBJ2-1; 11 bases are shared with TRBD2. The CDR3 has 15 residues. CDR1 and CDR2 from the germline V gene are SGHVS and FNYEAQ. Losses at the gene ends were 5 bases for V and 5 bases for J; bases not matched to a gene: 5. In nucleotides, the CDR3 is TGTGCCAGCAGCCCGGCGGGACTAGCGGACAATGAGCAGTTCTTC. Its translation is CASSPAGLADNEQFF.

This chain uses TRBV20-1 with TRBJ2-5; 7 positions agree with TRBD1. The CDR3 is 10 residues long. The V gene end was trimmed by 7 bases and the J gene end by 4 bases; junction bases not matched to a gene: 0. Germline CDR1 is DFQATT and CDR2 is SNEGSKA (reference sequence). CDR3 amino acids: CSGQGETQYF. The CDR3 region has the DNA TGCAGTGGACAGGGAGAGACCCAGTACTTC.

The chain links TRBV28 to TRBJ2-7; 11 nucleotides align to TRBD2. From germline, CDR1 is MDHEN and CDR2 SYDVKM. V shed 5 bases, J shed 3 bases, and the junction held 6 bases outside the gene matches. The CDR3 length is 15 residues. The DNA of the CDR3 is TGTGCCAGCAGTCTAGTAGCGGGAGGGGACTACGAGCAGTACTTC. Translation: CASSLVAGGDYEQYF.

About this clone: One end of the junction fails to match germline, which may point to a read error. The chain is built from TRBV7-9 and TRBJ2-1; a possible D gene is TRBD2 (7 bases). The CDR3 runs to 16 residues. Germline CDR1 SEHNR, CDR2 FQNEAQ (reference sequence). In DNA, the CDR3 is TGTTCCAGCAGCTTAGTTAGGGGGGGGGCGATGGATGAGCAGTTCTTC. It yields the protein CSSSLVRGGAMDEQFF.

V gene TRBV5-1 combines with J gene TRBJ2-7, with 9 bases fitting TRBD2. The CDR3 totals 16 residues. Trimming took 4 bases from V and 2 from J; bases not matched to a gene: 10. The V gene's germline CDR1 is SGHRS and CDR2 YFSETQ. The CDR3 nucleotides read TGCGCCAGCAGCCCCGTTAGCGGGGGAGGGCCCTACGAGCAGTACTTC. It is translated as CASSPVSGGGPYEQYF.

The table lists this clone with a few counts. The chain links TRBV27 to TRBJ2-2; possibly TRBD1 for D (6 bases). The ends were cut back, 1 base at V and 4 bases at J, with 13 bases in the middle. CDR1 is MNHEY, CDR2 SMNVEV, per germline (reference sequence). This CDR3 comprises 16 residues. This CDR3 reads CASSLWSGAGTGELFF. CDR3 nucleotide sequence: TGTGCCAGCAGTTTATGGTCAGGGGCCGGCACCGGGGAGCTGTTTTTT.

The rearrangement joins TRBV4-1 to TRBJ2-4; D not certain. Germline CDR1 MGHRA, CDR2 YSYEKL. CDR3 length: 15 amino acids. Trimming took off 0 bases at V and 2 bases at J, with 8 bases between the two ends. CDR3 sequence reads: CASSQDPMTKNIQYF. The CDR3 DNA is TGCGCCAGCAGCCAAGACCCTATGACCAAAAACATTCAGTACTTC.

The CDR3: CASGLQGTGNQPQHF. The DNA for the CDR3 is TGTGCTAGTGGCCTACAGGGGACGGGCAATCAGCCCCAGCATTTT. The chain joins TRBV12-5 to TRBJ1-5, with 7 bases aligning to TRBD1. The germline gives CDR1 LGHNT, CDR2 FRNRAP. There are 15 residues in the CDR3. The junction had 7 bases not matched to a gene; V was cut back by 6 bases and J by 2 bases.

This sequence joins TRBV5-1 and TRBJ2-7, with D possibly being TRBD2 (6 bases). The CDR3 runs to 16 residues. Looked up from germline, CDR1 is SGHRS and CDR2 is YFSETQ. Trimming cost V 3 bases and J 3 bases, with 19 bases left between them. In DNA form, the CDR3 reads TGCGCCAGCAGCTCTCAAGGTGGCGGGACCCACTACGAGCAGTACTTC. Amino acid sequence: CASSSQGGGTHYEQYF.

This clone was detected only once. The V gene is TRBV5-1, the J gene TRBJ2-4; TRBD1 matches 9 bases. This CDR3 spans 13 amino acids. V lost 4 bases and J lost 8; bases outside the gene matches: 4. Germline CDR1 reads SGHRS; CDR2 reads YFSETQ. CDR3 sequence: CASSKGQGDIQYF. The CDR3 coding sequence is TGCGCCAGCAGCAAGGGACAGGGAGACATTCAGTACTTC.

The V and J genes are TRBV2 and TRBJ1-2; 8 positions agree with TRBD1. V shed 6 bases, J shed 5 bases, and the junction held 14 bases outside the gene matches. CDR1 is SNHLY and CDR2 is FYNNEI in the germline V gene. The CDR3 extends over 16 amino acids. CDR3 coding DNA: TGTGCCAGCAGGAGAAACTCCGGGACAGGAAGATATGGCTACACCTTC. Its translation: CASRRNSGTGRYGYTF.